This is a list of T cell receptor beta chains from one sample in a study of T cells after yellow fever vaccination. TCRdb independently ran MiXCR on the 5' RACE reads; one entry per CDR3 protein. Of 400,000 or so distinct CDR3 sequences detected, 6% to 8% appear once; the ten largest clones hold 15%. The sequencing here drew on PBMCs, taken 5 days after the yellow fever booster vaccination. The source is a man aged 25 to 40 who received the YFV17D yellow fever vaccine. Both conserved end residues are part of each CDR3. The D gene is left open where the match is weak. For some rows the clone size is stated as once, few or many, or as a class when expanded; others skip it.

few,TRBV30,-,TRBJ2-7,CARSGRSSYEQYF,TGTGCCCGGTCAGGCCGAAGCTCCTACGAGCAGTACTTC
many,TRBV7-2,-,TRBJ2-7,CASSLALGGSYEQYF,TGTGCCAGCAGCTTAGCCCTCGGTGGCTCCTACGAGCAGTACTTC
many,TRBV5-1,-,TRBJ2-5,CASSHAGETQYF,TGCGCCAGCAGCCACGCAGGGGAGACCCAGTACTTC
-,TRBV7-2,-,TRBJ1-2,CASSREGYGYTF,TGTGCCAGCAGCCGCGAGGGGTATGGCTACACCTTC
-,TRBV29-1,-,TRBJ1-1,CSVRAPEAFF,TGCAGCGTTCGGGCCCCCGAAGCTTTCTTT
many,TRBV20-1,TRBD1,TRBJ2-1,CSARGTTGQGFSNEQFF,TGCAGTGCTAGGGGGACTACGGGACAGGGTTTTAGCAATGAGCAGTTCTTC
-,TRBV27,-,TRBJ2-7,CASSRNRDYEQYF,TGTGCCAGCAGCCGTAACAGAGACTACGAGCAGTACTTC
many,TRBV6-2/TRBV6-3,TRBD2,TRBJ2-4,CASSPSLAGEVNIQYF,TGTGCCAGCAGCCCCTCCCTAGCGGGAGAAGTAAACATTCAGTACTTC
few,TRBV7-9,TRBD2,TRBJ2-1,CASSHHSGPYNEQFF,TGTGCCAGCAGCCATCATAGCGGGCCCTACAATGAGCAGTTCTTC
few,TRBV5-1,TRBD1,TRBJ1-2,CASSLLVGQGQNGYTF,TGCGCCAGCAGCTTGTTGGTGGGACAGGGACAAAATGGCTACACCTTC
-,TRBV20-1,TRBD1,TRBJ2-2,CSARRRTGHGELFF,TGCAGTGCTAGAAGAAGGACAGGGCACGGGGAGCTGTTTTTT
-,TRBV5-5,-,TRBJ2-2,CADMEGGTGELFF,TGTGCCGACATGGAGGGAGGCACCGGGGAGCTGTTTTTT
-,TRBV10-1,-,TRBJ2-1,CASSELETSREVSYNEQFF,TGCGCCAGCAGTGAGCTAGAGACTAGTAGAGAAGTCTCCTACAATGAGCAGTTCTTC
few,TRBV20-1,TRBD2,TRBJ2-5,CSARDYRLADRETQYF,TGCAGTGCTAGAGATTACCGACTAGCGGACAGAGAGACCCAGTACTTC
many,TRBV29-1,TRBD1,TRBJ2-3,CSVWGQLSTDTQYF,TGCAGCGTTTGGGGACAGCTTAGCACAGATACGCAGTATTTT
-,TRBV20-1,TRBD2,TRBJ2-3,CCARGRGTSGGSDTQYF,TGCTGTGCTAGAGGCCGCGGGACTAGCGGGGGGTCAGATACGCAGTATTTT
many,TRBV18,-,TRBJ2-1,CASSSSRGTYNEQFF,TGTGCCAGCTCATCATCGAGAGGGACCTACAATGAGCAGTTCTTC
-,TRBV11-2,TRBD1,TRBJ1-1,CASSPGQGMNTEAFF,TGTGCCAGCAGCCCCGGACAGGGCATGAACACTGAAGCTTTCTTT
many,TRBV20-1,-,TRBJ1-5,CSARGQSSNQPQHF,TGCAGTGCTAGAGGACAGTCTAGCAATCAGCCCCAGCATTTT
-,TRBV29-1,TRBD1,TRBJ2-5,CSAGQFQETQYF,TGCAGCGCGGGACAGTTCCAAGAGACCCAGTACTTC
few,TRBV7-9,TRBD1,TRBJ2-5,CASSLGDRGPQETQYF,TGTGCCAGCAGCTTGGGTGACAGGGGGCCTCAAGAGACCCAGTACTTC
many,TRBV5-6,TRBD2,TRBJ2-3,CASSFPPSGRGPDTQYF,TGTGCCAGCAGCTTTCCTCCTAGCGGGAGGGGCCCAGATACGCAGTATTTT
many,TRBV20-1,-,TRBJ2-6,CTPPQGPVRFAGANVLTF,TGCACCCCTCCGCAGGGGCCGGTGCGGTTCGCTGGGGCCAACGTCCTGACTTTC
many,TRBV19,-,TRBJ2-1,CASGYSGSYNEQFF,TGTGCCAGCGGGTATAGCGGCTCATACAATGAGCAGTTCTTC
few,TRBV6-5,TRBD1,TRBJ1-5,CASSSGTGGLYSNQPQHF,TGTGCCAGCAGTTCCGGGACAGGGGGCCTTTATAGCAATCAGCCCCAGCATTTT
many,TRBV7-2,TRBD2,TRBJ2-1,CASSELAGASYNEQFF,TGTGCCAGCAGCGAACTAGCGGGGGCCTCCTACAATGAGCAGTTCTTC
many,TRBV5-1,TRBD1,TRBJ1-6,CASSLSDRDQSPLHF,TGCGCCAGCAGCTTGTCGGACAGGGATCAATCACCCCTCCACTTT
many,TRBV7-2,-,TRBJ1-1,CASSLASSAFF,TGTGCCAGCAGCTTAGCCTCTTCAGCTTTCTTT
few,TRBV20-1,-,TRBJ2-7,CSASSGTHPSYEQYF,TGCAGTGCTAGCTCCGGGACGCATCCCTCCTACGAGCAGTACTTC
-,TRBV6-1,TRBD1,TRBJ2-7,CASSRPGDRGQYF,TGTGCCAGCAGCCGACCCGGGGACAGAGGGCAGTACTTC
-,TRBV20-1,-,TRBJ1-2,CSANGFYGYTF,TGCAGTGCTAACGGGTTTTATGGCTACACCTTC
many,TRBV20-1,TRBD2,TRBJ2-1,CSASDSGRGSYNEQFF,TGCAGTGCTAGTGATAGCGGGAGGGGATCCTACAATGAGCAGTTCTTC
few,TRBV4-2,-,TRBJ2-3,CASSNRTGNTDTQYF,TGTGCCAGCAGCAACCGGACGGGGAACACAGATACGCAGTATTTT
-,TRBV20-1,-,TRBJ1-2,CSARDYGVHGYTF,TGCAGTGCTAGAGACTATGGGGTGCATGGCTACACCTTC
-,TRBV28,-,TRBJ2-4,CASSFGDWAAKNIQYF,TGTGCCAGCAGTTTCGGCGACTGGGCGGCCAAAAACATTCAGTACTTC
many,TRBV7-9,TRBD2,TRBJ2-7,CASATSGTYEQYF,TGTGCCAGCGCGACGAGCGGGACCTACGAGCAGTACTTC
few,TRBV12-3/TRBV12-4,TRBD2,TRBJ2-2,CASSFVLAGDQHSNTGELFF,TGTGCCAGCAGTTTTGTGCTAGCGGGGGACCAGCACTCCAACACCGGGGAGCTGTTTTTT
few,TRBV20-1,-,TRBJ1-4,CSARDYTNEKLFF,TGCAGTGCTAGAGATTATACTAATGAAAAACTGTTTTTT
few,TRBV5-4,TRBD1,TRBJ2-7,CASSLGQGSIPYEQYF,TGTGCCAGCAGCTTAGGACAGGGTTCAATTCCCTACGAGCAGTACTTC
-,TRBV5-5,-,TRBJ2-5,CASSQDTQGVTQYF,TGTGCCAGCAGCCAGGACACCCAAGGGGTGACCCAGTACTTC
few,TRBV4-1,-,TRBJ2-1,CASSQTGVGTDAGPFNEQFF,TGCGCCAGCAGCCAGACCGGGGTGGGGACGGACGCCGGGCCCTTCAATGAGCAGTTCTTC
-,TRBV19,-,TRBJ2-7,CASSIVGAAAYEQYF,TGTGCCAGTAGTATAGTGGGGGCAGCCGCCTACGAGCAGTACTTC
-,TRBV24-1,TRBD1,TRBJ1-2,CATSVSGGYGYTF,TGTGCCACCAGTGTTTCAGGGGGCTATGGCTACACCTTC
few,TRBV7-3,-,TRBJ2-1,CASSLTGGLPSSYNEQFF,TGTGCCAGCAGCTTAACGGGCGGACTCCCGAGCTCCTACAATGAGCAGTTCTTC
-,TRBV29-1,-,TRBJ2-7,CSVVDRLTYEQYF,TGCAGCGTTGTAGACAGACTTACCTACGAGCAGTACTTC
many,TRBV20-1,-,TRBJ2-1,CSARRRGDRYNEQFF,TGCAGTGCTAGGCGCCGAGGGGATAGGTACAATGAGCAGTTCTTC